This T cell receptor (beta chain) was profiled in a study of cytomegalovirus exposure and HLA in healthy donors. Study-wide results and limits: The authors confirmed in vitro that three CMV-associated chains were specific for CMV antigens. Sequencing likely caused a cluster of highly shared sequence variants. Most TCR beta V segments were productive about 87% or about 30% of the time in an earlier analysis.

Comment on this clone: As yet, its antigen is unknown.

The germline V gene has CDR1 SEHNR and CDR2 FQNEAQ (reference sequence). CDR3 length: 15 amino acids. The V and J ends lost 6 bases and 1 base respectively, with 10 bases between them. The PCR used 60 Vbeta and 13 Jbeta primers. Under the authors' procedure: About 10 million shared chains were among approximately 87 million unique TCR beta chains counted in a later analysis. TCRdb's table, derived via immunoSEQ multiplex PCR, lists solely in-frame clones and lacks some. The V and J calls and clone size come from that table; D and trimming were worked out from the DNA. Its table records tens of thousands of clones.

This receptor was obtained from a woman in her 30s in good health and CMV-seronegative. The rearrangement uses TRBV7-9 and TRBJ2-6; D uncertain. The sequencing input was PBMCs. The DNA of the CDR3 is TGTGCCAGCAGTTCTCAGGAATCTGGGGCCAACGTCCTGACTTTC. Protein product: CASSSQESGANVLTF.